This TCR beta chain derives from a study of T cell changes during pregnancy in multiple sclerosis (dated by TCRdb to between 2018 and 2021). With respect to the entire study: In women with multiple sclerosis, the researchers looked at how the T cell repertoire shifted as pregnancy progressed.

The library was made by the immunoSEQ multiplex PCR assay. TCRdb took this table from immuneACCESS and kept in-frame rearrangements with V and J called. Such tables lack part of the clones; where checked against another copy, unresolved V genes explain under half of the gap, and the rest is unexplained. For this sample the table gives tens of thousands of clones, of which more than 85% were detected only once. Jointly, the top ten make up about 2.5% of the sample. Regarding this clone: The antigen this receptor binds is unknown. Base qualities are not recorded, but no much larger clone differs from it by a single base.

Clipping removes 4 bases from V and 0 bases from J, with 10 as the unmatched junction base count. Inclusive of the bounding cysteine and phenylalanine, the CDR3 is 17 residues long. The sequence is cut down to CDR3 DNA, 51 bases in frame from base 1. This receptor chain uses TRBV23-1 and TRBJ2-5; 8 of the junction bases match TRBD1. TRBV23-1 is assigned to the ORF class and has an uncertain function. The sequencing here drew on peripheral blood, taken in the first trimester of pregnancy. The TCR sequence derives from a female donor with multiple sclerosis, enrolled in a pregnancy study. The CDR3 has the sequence CASSRQGAPTNQETQYF. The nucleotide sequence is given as TGCGCCAGCAGTCGCCAGGGGGCTCCGACGAACCAAGAGACCCAGTACTTC.